These 31 T cell receptor beta chains came from one sample sequenced in a study of molecular identifiers for immune sequencing clone quantification. TCRdb processed the PCR reads anew with MiXCR; each CDR3 protein has one entry. The sample has 85,000 to 100,000 distinct CDR3 sequences; approximately 24% are singletons. Sequencing input: naive CD8+ T cells from blood, with Jurkat cell RNA spiked in. Subset indicated: FACS-sorted CD8+CD4-CCR7+CD45RA+ naive T cells. These receptors were obtained from a human donor in good health. Some libraries in this study had Jurkat cell RNA spiked in.

The sample holds many counts of this clonotype. The chain recombines TRBV4-2 with TRBJ2-3; 7 bases match TRBD2. This CDR3 comprises 15 residues. V was pared by 5 bases and J by 5 bases, with 10 bases of the junction left unmatched. CDR1 is LGHNA, CDR2 YNFKEQ, per germline. CDR3: CASSDGGLGLDTQYF. The CDR3, as DNA: TGTGCCAGCAGCGACGGAGGACTAGGTCTAGATACGCAGTATTTT.

This clonotype was counted only a few times. The gene calls are TRBV11-3 and TRBJ2-7; 8 bases match TRBD2. The CDR3 covers 18 residues. The germline gives CDR1 SGHNT, CDR2 YENEEA. The trim removed 2 bases at V and 1 base at J, leaving 13 bases unmatched. The CDR3 DNA sequence: TGTGCCAGCAGCTTACTCCGCGGGGGGATACAACAATCCTACGAGCAGTACTTC. It is translated as CASSLLRGGIQQSYEQYF.

This clonotype has a count of ten or more. The chain joins TRBV13 to TRBJ2-1; 11 nucleotides line up with TRBD2. Per germline, CDR1 PRHDT and CDR2 FYEKMQ (reference sequence). The CDR3 loop spans 15 amino acids. The V and J ends lost 5 bases and 2 bases, in that order; junction bases with no gene match: 2. Written as DNA, the CDR3 is TGTGCCAGCAGCCCGGGACTAGCGGCCTACAATGAGCAGTTCTTC. It codes for CASSPGLAAYNEQFF.

This clonotype has more than one count but fewer than ten. The rearrangement uses TRBV11-2 and TRBJ1-2; no reliable D call. Germline V lookup: CDR1 SGHAT, CDR2 FQNNGV. With 1 base removed from V and 9 bases from J, the gap between germline ends came to 15 bases. The CDR3 is 14 amino acids. The CDR3: CASSLAGPPGSYTF. CDR3 nucleotides: TGTGCCAGCAGCTTAGCCGGGCCTCCCGGGAGCTACACCTTC.

This clonotype occurred a few times. The CDR3 here is CASSLTVSYEQYF. The CDR3 DNA sequence: TGTGCCAGCAGCTTGACAGTTAGCTACGAGCAGTACTTC. The chain is built from TRBV5-5 and TRBJ2-7; D gene uncertain. CDR3 size: 13 residues. Germline CDR1 and CDR2: SGHKS and YYEKEE (reference sequence). The ends were cut back, 1 base at V and 3 bases at J, with 8 bases in the middle.

Concerning this clonotype: One junction end disagrees with the germline gene, perhaps due to a read error. This chain connects TRBV2 to TRBJ2-7; 11 bases are a match to TRBD2. Germline loops: CDR1 SNHLY, CDR2 FYNNEI. The CDR3 covers 15 residues. In DNA form, the CDR3 reads TGTGCCAGTGAGATGGGACTAGCGGCCCCCCACGAGCTGTGCTTC. This sequence encodes CASEMGLAAPHELCF. Based on the CDR3 plus reference TRBV2 and TRBJ2-7, the full variable domain is EPEVTQTPSHQVTQMGQEVILRCVPISNHLYFYWYRQILGQKVEFLVSFYNNEISEKSEIFDDQFSVERPDGSNFTLKIRSTKLEDSAMYFCASEMGLAAPHELCFGPGTRLTVT.

This sequence joins TRBV11-2 and TRBJ2-7, with D hard to call. This CDR3 has 12 amino acids. The germline gives CDR1 SGHAT, CDR2 FQNNGV. The germline V and J ends were trimmed by 1 base and 6 bases, with 7 bases remaining between them. This chain's CDR3 is CASSLVGLEQYF. For the CDR3, the DNA is TGTGCCAGCAGCTTAGTAGGGCTCGAGCAGTACTTC.

This clonotype was observed many times. The CDR3 protein is CSARIEGTSTTDTQYF. The CDR3, as DNA: TGCAGTGCTAGAATCGAGGGGACCTCGACCACAGATACGCAGTATTTT. The chain employs TRBV20-1 and TRBJ2-3; tentatively, D is TRBD1 or TRBD2 (5 bases each). The CDR3 length is 16 residues. V shed 2 bases and J shed 2 bases, with 17 bases lying between them. Germline V gives CDR1 DFQATT, CDR2 SNEGSKA (reference sequence).

This chain uses TRBV4-1 with TRBJ1-2, with D perhaps matching TRBD1 (5 bases). Trimming removed 1 base at V and 5 bases at J, with 26 bases between. The CDR3 contains 19 residues. Germline loops: CDR1 MGHRA, CDR2 YSYEKL. CDR3 amino acids: CASSQAWGREAAVDYGYTF. The CDR3 coding sequence is TGCGCCAGCAGCCAAGCATGGGGCCGGGAGGCAGCTGTTGATTATGGCTACACCTTC.

This clonotype was observed at least ten times. The V and J genes are TRBV11-2 and TRBJ2-3; the match to TRBD2 covers 12 bases. Germline assignment: CDR1 SGHAT and CDR2 FQNNGV. The CDR3 runs to 18 residues. Trimming at V came to 5 bases and at J to 11 bases, leaving 20 bases not matched to a gene. The CDR3 sequence is CASSTIIGLAGILRGQYF. The CDR3 DNA is TGTGCCAGCAGCACCATAATAGGACTAGCGGGGATCCTTAGGGGGCAGTATTTT.

This clonotype was observed a few times. This may come from a read error, since a much larger clone is one base off. The genes are TRBV5-1 and TRBJ1-1, with 10 bases lining up with TRBD1. The J segment lost 0 bases and the V segment lost 3 bases, leaving 5 bases of the junction unmatched. This CDR3 is 16 amino acids long. Germline assignment: CDR1 SGHRS and CDR2 YFSETQ. CDR3 sequence reads: CASSSGTGALNTEAFF. The CDR3 DNA is TGCGCCAGCAGCTCGGGGACAGGGGCTCTGAACACTGAAGCTTTCTTT.

In regard to this clonotype: This may come from a read error, since a much larger clone is one base off. The rearrangement joins TRBV5-3 to TRBJ2-3; 8 positions match TRBD1. TRBV5-3 is known as an ORF, though its function is uncertain. The CDR3 runs to 17 residues. The CDR3 bases are TGTGCCAGCAGCTTAACCGCGGGACAGGTACCCACAGGTACGCAGTATTTT. It encodes CASSLTAGQVPTGTQYF.

There are many counts of this clonotype. The J gene is TRBJ2-3, the V gene TRBV5-6, with D perhaps given as TRBD1 or TRBD2 (6 bases each). This CDR3 is 16 amino acids long. The V and J ends lost 2 bases and 1 base respectively, with 14 bases between them. In germline, CDR1 is SGHDT, CDR2 YYEEEE. CDR3 sequence: CASSLERGQGTDTQYF. Written as DNA, the CDR3 is TGTGCCAGCAGCTTAGAACGGGGGCAGGGCACAGATACGCAGTATTTT.

This clonotype was recorded many times. This chain connects TRBV5-1 to TRBJ2-2, with D tentatively TRBD2 (6 bases). The CDR3 is 15 residues long. V lost 0 bases and J lost 2, with 8 bases in between. In germline, CDR1 is SGHRS, CDR2 YFSETQ. The CDR3 region has the DNA TGCGCCAGCAGCTTGGAGGGACTCAACACCGGGGAGCTGTTTTTT. Amino acid sequence: CASSLEGLNTGELFF. The variable domain in full, completed from reference TRBV5-1 and TRBJ2-2, reads KAGVTQTPRYLIKTRGQQVTLSCSPISGHRSVSWYQQTPGQGLQFLFEYFSETQRNKGNFPGRFSGRQFSNSRSEMNVSTLELGDSALYLCASSLEGLNTGELFFGEGSRLTVL.

The rearrangement joins TRBV7-2 to TRBJ2-5; 8 positions match TRBD2. This CDR3 has 15 amino acids. The V and J ends lost 2 bases and 5 bases, in that order; junction bases with no gene match: 7. CDR1 and CDR2 from the germline V gene are SGHTA and FQGNSA. The CDR3 is CASSLNLAGVETQYF. In DNA form, the CDR3 reads TGTGCCAGCAGCTTAAACCTAGCGGGTGTGGAGACCCAGTACTTC. The whole variable domain, remainder taken from reference TRBV7-2 and TRBJ2-5, is GAGVSQSPSNKVTEKGKDVELRCDPISGHTALYWYRQSLGQGLEFLIYFQGNSAPDKSGLPSDRFSAERTGGSVSTLTIQRTQQEDSAVYLCASSLNLAGVETQYFGPGTRLLVL.

Note on this clonotype: Just one base apart from a much larger clone, this may be a read error. The conserved final phenylalanine or tryptophan is absent from the CDR3, which likely points to a read error. The gene calls are TRBV6-1 and TRBJ2-5; maybe TRBD2 (6 bases). The CDR3 is made up of 14 amino acids. In germline, CDR1 is MNHNS, CDR2 SASEGT. Between the trimmed V and J ends, which lost 3 bases and 0 bases, there was a span of 8 bases. In DNA, the CDR3 is TGTGCCAGCAGTGACCGACTAGACCAAGAGACCCAGTACATC. Amino acid sequence: CASSDRLDQETQYI.

This clonotype was observed many times. The J gene is TRBJ1-2, the V gene TRBV4-3; 8 nucleotides match TRBD1. Germline values: CDR1 LGHNA, CDR2 YSLEER. The ends lost 4 bases at V and 1 base at J; junction bases unmatched: 5. The CDR3 is made up of 15 amino acids. As DNA, the CDR3 is TGCGCCAGCAGCCCAGGACAGGGAAGTAACTATGGCTACACCTTC. Protein product: CASSPGQGSNYGYTF.

This clonotype was counted many times. J is TRBJ2-7 and V is TRBV18; D could derive from TRBD1 or TRBD2 (5 bases each). Germline V gene lookup returns CDR1 KGHSH and CDR2 LQKENI. The length of the CDR3 is 13 residues. Trimming removed 3 bases from V and 3 bases from J, with 9 bases in between. The CDR3 DNA reads as TGTGCCAGCTCACCGCGAGGGGACTACGAGCAGTACTTC. Translated, it gives CASSPRGDYEQYF.

The chain couples TRBV20-1 to TRBJ2-3, with a possible D match to TRBD1 (6 bases). This CDR3 region has 14 residues. V was shortened by 3 bases and J by 6 bases, with 16 bases between the two germline ends. Per germline, CDR1 DFQATT and CDR2 SNEGSKA (reference sequence). In nucleotides, the CDR3 is TGCAGTGCTAGTAAGGGCAGGGGCCCGGATACGCAGTATTTT. Translated: CSASKGRGPDTQYF.

Note on this clonotype: A much more abundant neighbour one base away suggests this may be a read error. The chain has TRBV20-1 and TRBJ2-3, with 8 bases that match TRBD2. Germline trimming cut 0 bases from V and 8 bases from J; bases unmatched to any gene: 13. The CDR3 is 16 residues long. Per germline, CDR1 DFQATT and CDR2 SNEGSKA (reference sequence). CDR3 in amino acids: CSARDMRGEPEATQYF. Here the CDR3 DNA reads TGCAGTGCTAGAGATATGCGGGGGGAACCTGAAGCTACGCAGTATTTT.

This clonotype was recorded many times. J is TRBJ2-3 and V is TRBV19, with D perhaps given as TRBD1 or TRBD2 (5 bases each). V lost 6 bases and J 0 bases, leaving 13 bases between the germline ends. The CDR3 covers 15 residues. Germline CDR1 reads LNHDA; CDR2 reads SQIVND (reference sequence). The CDR3 coding sequence is TGTGCCAGTAGCCCTAGTGGGGGTAGCACAGATACGCAGTATTTT. This sequence encodes CASSPSGGSTDTQYF. Using reference TRBV19 and TRBJ2-3 for the parts outside the CDR3, the full variable domain is DGGITQSPKYLFRKEGQNVTLSCEQNLNHDAMYWYRQDPGQGLRLIYYSQIVNDFQKGDIAEGYSVSREKKESFPLTVTSAQKNPTAFYLCASSPSGGSTDTQYFGPGTRLTVL.

This clonotype was counted at least ten times. The chain employs TRBV4-1 and TRBJ2-7; D gene uncertain. Germline values: CDR1 MGHRA, CDR2 YSYEKL. Trimming removed 5 bases at V and 4 bases at J, with 18 bases between. The CDR3 spans 15 residues. CDR3 amino acids: CASSTGLGSQYEQYF. The CDR3 DNA sequence: TGCGCCAGCAGCACCGGGTTGGGGTCCCAGTACGAGCAGTACTTC.

This clonotype has only a few counts. The rearrangement joins TRBV11-2 to TRBJ2-7; D call uncertain. The CDR3 loop spans 14 amino acids. Germline assignment: CDR1 SGHAT and CDR2 FQNNGV. V lost 0 bases, J lost 2 bases, and 8 bases lay in between. CDR3 coding DNA: TGTGCCAGCAGCTTAGAATCAGGTCCCTACGAGCAGTACTTC. Translated, it gives CASSLESGPYEQYF.

With regard to this clonotype: A read error is possible here, since a much larger clone lies one base away. The conserved closing phenylalanine or tryptophan is absent in this CDR3, likely reflecting a read error. The chain is built from TRBV5-1 and TRBJ2-7, with a possible D match to TRBD2 (5 bases). Germline CDR1 is SGHRS and CDR2 is YFSETQ. Trimming removed 1 base from V and 4 bases from J, with 9 bases in between. The CDR3 is 13 residues long. The DNA of the CDR3 is TGCGCCAGCAGCTTGTCCGGACTTTACGAGCAGTACTTA. It codes for CASSLSGLYEQYL.

This clonotype was picked up many times. V usage is TRBV4-1 and J usage is TRBJ2-7; 12 positions agree with TRBD2. The CDR3 is made up of 15 amino acids. The V gene end was trimmed by 4 bases and the J gene end by 2 bases; junction bases not matched to a gene: 3. Germline CDR1 reads MGHRA; CDR2 reads YSYEKL. CDR3 residues: CASSPGTSGPYEQYF. Written as DNA, the CDR3 is TGCGCCAGCAGCCCAGGGACTAGCGGGCCCTACGAGCAGTACTTC.

This clonotype was detected only a few times. The V and J genes are TRBV13 and TRBJ2-2, with 8 bases matching TRBD2. This CDR3 is built from 17 residues. Germline-derived CDR1 and CDR2 are PRHDT and FYEKMQ (reference sequence). V lost 5 bases, J lost 0 bases, and 8 bases stayed unmatched. In DNA form, the CDR3 reads TGTGCCAGCAGCCCTAGCGGGTGGGAGCCGAACACCGGGGAGCTGTTTTTT. It translates to CASSPSGWEPNTGELFF.

This clonotype showed up many times. The V call is TRBV5-4, the J call TRBJ2-7, with D possibly being TRBD2 (6 bases). The CDR3 has 13 residues. The V gene lost 3 bases and the J gene lost 9 bases, with 16 bases spanning the gap. CDR1 SGHNT and CDR2 YYREEE come from the germline V gene (reference sequence). CDR3 amino acids: CASSWGEVEVQYF. The CDR3 nucleotides read TGTGCCAGCAGCTGGGGGGAGGTGGAAGTGCAGTACTTC.

This clonotype was seen repeatedly, ten times or more. CDR3: CASSFGQGRAGYGYTF. Here the CDR3 DNA reads TGTGCCAGCAGTTTTGGACAGGGTAGGGCCGGCTATGGCTACACCTTC. V gene TRBV27 combines with J gene TRBJ1-2; 8 nucleotides align to TRBD1. J lost 4 bases, V lost 3 bases, and 10 bases had no gene match. Germline V gives CDR1 MNHEY, CDR2 SMNVEV (reference sequence). CDR3 length: 16 amino acids.

The V and J genes are TRBV4-3 and TRBJ2-2; TRBD2 matches at 10 bases. CDR3 length: 18 residues. Trimming took 0 bases from V and 7 from J; bases not matched to a gene: 11. From germline, CDR1 is LGHNA and CDR2 YSLEER. CDR3 region: CASSQDWLAGVERGELFF. In DNA form, the CDR3 reads TGCGCCAGCAGCCAAGATTGGCTAGCGGGGGTTGAGCGCGGGGAGCTGTTTTTT.

About this clonotype itself: A much bigger clone sits one base away, suggesting this may be a read error. The conserved closing phenylalanine or tryptophan is absent in this CDR3, likely reflecting a read error. This chain uses TRBV5-1 with TRBJ1-1; TRBD1 is a possible D gene (6 bases). The CDR3 is 12 amino acids. Germline V gives CDR1 SGHRS, CDR2 YFSETQ. V was shortened by 0 bases and J by 8 bases, with 8 bases between the two germline ends. This chain's CDR3 is CASSLGGQEAFL. The CDR3 DNA reads TGCGCCAGCAGCTTGGGGGGACAAGAAGCTTTCCTT.

On this clonotype: An end of the junction differs from the germline gene, which may be a read error. The chain carries TRBV10-3 and TRBJ1-5, with D perhaps TRBD1 (6 bases). There are 12 residues in the CDR3. Looked up from germline, CDR1 is ENHRY and CDR2 is SYGVKD. The CDR3 coding sequence is TGTGCCATCAGTGATCAGGGGACGCCCCAGCAATTT. It encodes CAISDQGTPQQF.